Following are 20 T cell receptor beta chains from one sample sequenced in a study of T cell repertoires in cytomegalovirus infection. Their antigens are not known. TCRdb re-analysed the reads in MiXCR, keeping a single row per CDR3 protein. The data show 250,000 to 300,000 distinct CDR3 sequences, around 20% seen once. Sequencing was performed on cultured PBMCs, taken from culture after CMV antigen stimulation. These receptors all stem from a human donor in good health (CMV status not recorded). Some clones in this sample may be carry-over from other donors' samples.

This clonotype was picked up a small number of times. V gene TRBV2 combines with J gene TRBJ2-1; TRBD2 matches at 9 bases. The CDR3 loop spans 14 amino acids. The germline gives CDR1 SNHLY, CDR2 FYNNEI. J lost 6 bases, V lost 5 bases, and 5 bases had no gene match. This CDR3 is CASSLGGRANEQFF. The CDR3 coding sequence is TGTGCCAGCAGTCTTGGCGGGAGGGCCAATGAGCAGTTCTTC.

V usage is TRBV4-3 and J usage is TRBJ2-3; 7 nucleotides align to TRBD2. From germline, CDR1 is LGHNA and CDR2 YSLEER. The CDR3 contains 14 residues. V lost 3 bases, J lost 10 bases, and 10 bases stayed unmatched. CDR3 protein: CASSQFAGDYPQYF. The DNA of the CDR3 is TGCGCCAGCAGCCAGTTCGCCGGGGACTACCCGCAGTATTTT.

This clonotype was counted many times. The V and J genes are TRBV11-3 and TRBJ2-4, with TRBD2 matching 7 bases. Germline values: CDR1 SGHNT, CDR2 YENEEA. Trimming at V came to 4 bases and at J to 1 base, leaving 7 bases not matched to a gene. The CDR3 is 16 residues long. The CDR3 region is CASSSGLVGAKNIQYF. For the CDR3, the DNA is TGTGCCAGCAGCTCCGGACTAGTCGGGGCCAAAAACATTCAGTACTTC.

The V call is TRBV2, the J call TRBJ1-1; no clear D. This CDR3 comprises 15 residues. Per germline, CDR1 SNHLY and CDR2 FYNNEI. The V end lost 2 bases, the J end lost 5 bases, and 15 bases lay between the germline ends. The CDR3 region has the DNA TGTGCCAGCAGTGAATCACGGGCTCGAGGAACTGAAGCTTTCTTT. Protein product: CASSESRARGTEAFF.

This clonotype was recorded a few times. The chain employs TRBV6-6 and TRBJ2-6, with 11 positions matching TRBD2. With V trimmed by 5 bases and J by 2 bases, 5 bases remained unmatched. The V gene's germline CDR1 is MNHNY and CDR2 SVGAGI (reference sequence). The CDR3 sequence is 17 residues long. CDR3 DNA sequence: TGTGCCAGCAGTCCGGAACTAGCGGGGGCTGGGGCCAACGTCCTGACTTTC. Its translation is CASSPELAGAGANVLTF.

This clonotype was counted many times. The chain recombines TRBV12-3 or TRBV12-4 with TRBJ1-5; D gene ambiguous. The CDR3 has 14 residues. V was clipped by 6 bases and J by 10 bases, with 19 bases between them. Written as DNA, the CDR3 is TGTGCCAGCAGGTCCGGACCTGCGAGGTCCCCCCAGCATTTT. Translating it yields CASRSGPARSPQHF.

The count of this clonotype is one. This chain links TRBV27 with TRBJ2-5, with D possibly being TRBD1 (5 bases). Germline V gene sequence: CDR1 MNHEY, CDR2 SMNVEV (reference sequence). Trimming removed 0 bases at V and 4 bases at J, with 21 bases between. The CDR3 has 18 amino acids. This CDR3 is CASSLSTDLLRSAETQYF. In DNA form, the CDR3 reads TGTGCCAGCAGTTTATCGACAGACCTACTAAGGTCGGCAGAGACCCAGTACTTC.

This rearrangement joins TRBV6-1 to TRBJ2-3; the D is unclear. The CDR3 spans 12 residues. The V gene lost 4 bases and the J gene lost 6 bases, with 8 bases spanning the gap. Germline-derived CDR1 and CDR2 are MNHNS and SASEGT. The CDR3 loop reads CASSGDADTQYF. CDR3 coding DNA: TGTGCCAGCAGTGGTGATGCGGATACGCAGTATTTT.

This clonotype was counted many times. The chain employs TRBV7-8 and TRBJ2-2; a weak D match, TRBD1 (6 bases). The germline V and J ends were trimmed by 5 bases and 4 bases, with 17 bases remaining between them. Germline assignment: CDR1 SGHVS and CDR2 FQNEAQ. This CDR3 is built from 16 residues. CDR3 in DNA: TGTGCCAGCAGCCACCGTGAGCAGGGGTTCACCGGGGAGCTGTTTTTT. This codes for CASSHREQGFTGELFF. Combining the CDR3 with reference TRBV7-8 and TRBJ2-2 gives the whole variable domain GAGVSQSPRYKVAKRGQDVALRCDPISGHVSLFWYQQALGQGPEFLTYFQNEAQLDKSGLPSDRFFAERPEGSVSTLKIQRTQQEDSAVYLCASSHREQGFTGELFFGEGSRLTVL.

This clonotype was counted many times. The chain recombines TRBV4-3 with TRBJ2-1; D not resolved. Between the trimmed V and J ends, which lost 1 base and 9 bases, there was a span of 13 bases. CDR3 length: 14 residues. Germline assignment: CDR1 LGHNA and CDR2 YSLEER. In DNA form, the CDR3 reads TGCGCCAGCAGCCAAGTTGGCACCGATGCTGAGCAGTTCTTC. It specifies CASSQVGTDAEQFF.

In its sample, this clonotype was seen many times. V gene TRBV7-6 combines with J gene TRBJ2-3; D could derive from TRBD1 or TRBD2 (5 bases each). Per germline, CDR1 SGHVS and CDR2 FNYEAQ. The V end was cut by 4 bases, the J end by 2 bases, with 10 bases between. This CDR3 spans 14 amino acids. CDR3 residues: CASSYRDPTDTQYF. The CDR3 DNA reads as TGTGCCAGCAGCTACCGGGACCCCACAGATACGCAGTATTTT.

This clonotype occurred many times. The CDR3 is CASSLSGERDFYNEQFF. The CDR3 DNA is TGCGCCAGCAGCTTGTCTGGGGAGCGGGACTTCTACAATGAGCAGTTCTTC. This sequence joins TRBV5-1 and TRBJ2-1; 7 bases match TRBD2. The germline V gene has CDR1 SGHRS and CDR2 YFSETQ. The junction had 10 bases not matched to a gene; V was cut back by 1 base and J by 3 bases. The CDR3 extends over 17 amino acids.

This clonotype was detected a few times. This chain joins TRBV7-2 and TRBJ2-7, with D unresolved. V was shortened by 8 bases and J by 1 base, with 18 bases between the two germline ends. CDR3 size: 15 residues. The germline CDR1 and CDR2 sequences are SGHTA and FQGNSA. CDR3 protein: CASGRANRASYEQYF. The CDR3 nucleotides are TGTGCCAGCGGTCGAGCTAACCGCGCTTCCTACGAGCAGTACTTC.

This clonotype was observed a few times. The CDR3 bases are TGTGCCAGCTCACCACCTAGCGTCCCCTACAATGAGCAGTTCTTC. Protein product: CASSPPSVPYNEQFF. The rearrangement joins TRBV18 to TRBJ2-1, with D possibly matching TRBD2 (5 bases). CDR3 length: 15 amino acids. CDR1 is KGHSH and CDR2 is LQKENI in the germline V gene. V shed 0 bases and J shed 2 bases, with 8 bases lying between them.

This clonotype was detected many times. The chain has TRBV12-5 and TRBJ2-1, with a possible D match to TRBD1 (5 bases). V lost 1 base, J lost 0 bases, and 10 bases lay in between. The CDR3 is 16 residues long. Germline V gene sequence: CDR1 LGHNT, CDR2 FRNRAP. DNA for the CDR3: TGTGCTAGTGGTTTGGGACAGATTAGCTCCTACAATGAGCAGTTCTTC. Amino acid sequence: CASGLGQISSYNEQFF.

This clonotype was found many times. This chain connects TRBV12-3 or TRBV12-4 to TRBJ2-5; D unresolved. V lost 5 bases, J lost 2 bases, and 6 bases lay in between. This CDR3 has 12 amino acids. CDR3 DNA sequence: TGTGCCAGCAGTGGTTCTCAAGAGACCCAGTACTTC. Protein product: CASSGSQETQYF.

The table lists this clonotype with a few counts. The chain couples TRBV28 to TRBJ1-1; 8 bases map to TRBD1. V was clipped by 4 bases and J by 3 bases; unmatched bases: 7. The germline gives CDR1 MDHEN, CDR2 SYDVKM. The CDR3 contains 15 residues. The CDR3 loop is CASSSWTGRDTEAFF. The CDR3 DNA reads as TGTGCCAGCAGTTCCTGGACAGGGCGGGACACTGAAGCTTTCTTT.

This clonotype was detected only a few times. The rearrangement uses TRBV24-1 and TRBJ2-1; 7 bases agree with TRBD2. Germline loops: CDR1 KGHDR, CDR2 SFDVKD. This CDR3 region has 16 residues. The V segment lost 3 bases and the J segment 4 bases; nucleotides outside the gene matches: 8. The DNA of the CDR3 is TGTGCCACCAGTGATACCTCTAGCGGCCTTTACAATGAGCAGTTCTTC. This translates into CATSDTSSGLYNEQFF.

In regard to this clonotype: Without the conserved terminal phenylalanine or tryptophan, this CDR3 likely stems from a read error. The V call is TRBV7-6, the J call TRBJ1-5, with no clear D. Between the trimmed V and J ends, which lost 4 bases and 0 bases, there was a span of 1 base. Germline V gene sequence: CDR1 SGHVS, CDR2 FNYEAQ. This CDR3 contains 12 residues. The CDR3 sequence: CASSYSNQPQHS. CDR3 nucleotides: TGTGCCAGCAGCTATAGCAATCAGCCCCAGCATTCT.

In this sample, this clonotype turned up a few times. The chain carries TRBV7-9 and TRBJ1-5; 10 positions match TRBD1. Germline trimming cut 4 bases from V and 9 bases from J; bases unmatched to any gene: 9. The CDR3 loop spans 15 amino acids. Germline CDR1 SEHNR, CDR2 FQNEAQ (reference sequence). The CDR3 nucleotides are TGTGCCAGCAGCTCCGGGACAGGGGATGTTTGGCCCCAGCATTTT. Translation gives CASSSGTGDVWPQHF.